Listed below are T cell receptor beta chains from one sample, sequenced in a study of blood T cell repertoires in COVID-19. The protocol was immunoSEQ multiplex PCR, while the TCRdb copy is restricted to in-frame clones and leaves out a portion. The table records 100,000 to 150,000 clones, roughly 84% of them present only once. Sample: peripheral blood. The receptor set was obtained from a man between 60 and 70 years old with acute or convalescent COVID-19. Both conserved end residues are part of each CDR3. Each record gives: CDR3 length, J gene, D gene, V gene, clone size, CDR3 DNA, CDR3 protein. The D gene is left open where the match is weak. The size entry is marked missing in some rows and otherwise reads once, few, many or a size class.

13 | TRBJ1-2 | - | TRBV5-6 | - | TGTGCCAGCAGCCCTCAACTGGGGCGGGGCTACACCTTC | CASSPQLGRGYTF
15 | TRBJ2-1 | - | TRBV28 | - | TGTGCCAGCAGTTTATGGGGGAGGCGAAACAATGAGCAGTTCTTC | CASSLWGRRNNEQFF
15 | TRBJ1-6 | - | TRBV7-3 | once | TGTGCCAGCAGCTTAATGGCCGGAGATAATTCACCCCTCCACTTT | CASSLMAGDNSPLHF
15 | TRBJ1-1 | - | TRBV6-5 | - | TGTGCCAGCAGTTATAGCGTCCGGGGGTGGACTGAAGCTTTCTTT | CASSYSVRGWTEAFF
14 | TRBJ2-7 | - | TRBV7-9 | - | TGTGCCAGCAGCCCGGGGACATTTCCCTACGAGCAGTACTTC | CASSPGTFPYEQYF
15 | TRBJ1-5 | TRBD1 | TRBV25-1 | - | TGTGCCAGCAGGGGACAGGGAGGAAGCGGTCAGCCCCAGCATTTT | CASRGQGGSGQPQHF
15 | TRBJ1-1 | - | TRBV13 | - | TGTGCCAGCAGCCGCGGGTCTCGCATGAACACTGAAGCTTTCTTT | CASSRGSRMNTEAFF
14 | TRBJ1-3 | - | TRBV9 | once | TGTGCCAGCAGCGTCGACTGGTCTGGAAACACCATATATTTT | CASSVDWSGNTIYF
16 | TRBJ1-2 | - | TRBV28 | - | TGTGCCAGCAGTCCGGAGACAGGTCGGGTTAACTATGGCTACACCTTC | CASSPETGRVNYGYTF
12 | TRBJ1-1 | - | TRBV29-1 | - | TGCAGCGCGTTACAGATAAACACTGAAGCTTTCTTT | CSALQINTEAFF
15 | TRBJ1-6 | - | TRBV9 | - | TGTGCCAGCAGCGTAGGGGACGGGGGAAATTCACCCCTCCACTTT | CASSVGDGGNSPLHF
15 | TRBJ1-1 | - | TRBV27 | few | TGTGCCAGCAGTCTACAGGAGCCAAGGAACACTGAAGCTTTCTTT | CASSLQEPRNTEAFF
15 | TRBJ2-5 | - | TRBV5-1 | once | TGCGCCAGCAGCCGGACGACCGGGAGTGAAAAGACCCAGTACTTC | CASSRTTGSEKTQYF
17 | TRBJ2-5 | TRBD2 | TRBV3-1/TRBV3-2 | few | TGTGCCAGCAGCCAACGGGGTAGCGGGATCTTCCAGGAGACCCAGTACTTC | CASSQRGSGIFQETQYF
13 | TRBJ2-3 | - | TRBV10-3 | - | TGTGCCATCAGTGAATCAGGGACAGATACGCAGTATTTT | CAISESGTDTQYF
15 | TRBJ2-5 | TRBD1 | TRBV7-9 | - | TGTGCCAGCAGCGTCGGGACAGGGGGGCGCGAGACCCAGTACTTC | CASSVGTGGRETQYF
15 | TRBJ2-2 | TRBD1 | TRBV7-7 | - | TGTGCTAGCAGCCCCGGGACAGCGAACACCGGGGAGCTGTTTTTT | CASSPGTANTGELFF
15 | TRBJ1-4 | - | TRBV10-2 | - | TGCGCCAGCAATCTCCAGGGCTCAACTAATGAAAAACTGTTTTTT | CASNLQGSTNEKLFF
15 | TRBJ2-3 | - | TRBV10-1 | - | TGCGCCAGCAGTTATGAGGCAACTAGCACAGATACGCAGTATTTT | CASSYEATSTDTQYF